This T cell receptor beta chain came from a study of blood T cell repertoires in COVID-19. As for the study in general: PBMCs, B-cell-depleted T cells, or T cells were the source of the cDNA or gDNA that made up the material.

In the original workflow: Amplification from reference gene primers served as the basis for estimated nucleated cell counts. Sequencing was performed with immunoSEQ multiplex PCR; in TCRdb, only in-frame clones are kept and a portion is missing. Clonal size and the V and J genes are those of that table, whereas D and trimming came from the DNA. The sample records 150,000 or so clones, roughly 80% being singletons. V lost 2 bases and J 2 bases, leaving 12 bases between the germline ends. Germline CDR1 reads SGHTA; CDR2 reads FQGNSA. The CDR3 is made up of 15 amino acids. The sequence derives from a woman between 45 and 60 years old with active or convalescent COVID-19. The genes are TRBV7-2 and TRBJ1-2, with a tentative D call TRBD1 (5 bases). Sequenced material: peripheral blood. In DNA form, the CDR3 reads TGTGCCAGCAGCTTAAGGGAGGGGCCAAACTATGGCTACACCTTC. Its protein is CASSLREGPNYGYTF.